This T cell receptor (beta chain) was documented in a study of OX40 agonist ivuxolimab in advanced cancers. As for the study in general: Every 2 weeks, patients got intravenous ivuxolimab at one of six dose levels (0.01-10 mg/kg). Therapy given before enrollment (anti-PD-1, anti-PD-L1 or anti-CTLA-4) was allowed, and 40% had some. Study-wide findings and caveats: Researchers did not establish what antigens the expanded peripheral T cells target.

Using immunoSEQ multiplex PCR, the repertoire was profiled, and TCRdb retains in-frame clones only, with some absent. The data hold roughly 41,000 clones, with about 88% observed a single time. The length of the CDR3 is 16 residues. The J segment lost 2 bases and the V segment lost 4 bases, leaving 9 bases of the junction unmatched. Germline V gene data show CDR1 as SGHNT and CDR2 as YYREEE (reference sequence). About this clone: Its antigen is as yet unknown.

The source is an adult with an advanced solid tumor such as melanoma, head and neck, liver or kidney cancer. Specimen: CD4+ or CD8+ T cells sorted from blood, collected in a trial of the OX40 agonist ivuxolimab. The chain carries TRBV5-4 and TRBJ2-7; 10 nucleotides align to TRBD1. CDR3 nucleotide sequence: TGTGCCAGCAGCCCTTCAGGGGGACAGGGGCCCTACGAGCAGTACTTC. Translated, it gives CASSPSGGQGPYEQYF.